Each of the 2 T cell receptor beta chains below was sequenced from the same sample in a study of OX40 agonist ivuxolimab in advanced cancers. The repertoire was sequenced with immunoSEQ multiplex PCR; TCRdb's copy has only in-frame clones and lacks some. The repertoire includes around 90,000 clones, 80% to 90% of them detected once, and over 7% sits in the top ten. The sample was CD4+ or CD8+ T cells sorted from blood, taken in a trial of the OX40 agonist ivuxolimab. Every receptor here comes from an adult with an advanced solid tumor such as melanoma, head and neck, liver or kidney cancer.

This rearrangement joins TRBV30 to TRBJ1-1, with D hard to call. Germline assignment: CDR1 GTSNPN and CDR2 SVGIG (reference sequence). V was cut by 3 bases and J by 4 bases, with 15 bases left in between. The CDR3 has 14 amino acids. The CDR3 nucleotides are TGTGCCTGGAGCCTTCTCGACGGGTCCACTGAAGCTTTCTTT. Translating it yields CAWSLLDGSTEAFF.

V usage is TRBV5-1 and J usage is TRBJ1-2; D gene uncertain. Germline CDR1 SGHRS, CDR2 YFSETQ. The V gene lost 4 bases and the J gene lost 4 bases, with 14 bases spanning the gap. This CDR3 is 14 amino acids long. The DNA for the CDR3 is TGCGCCAGCAGCCCGGCCGAGGGAATCTATGGCTACACCTTC. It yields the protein CASSPAEGIYGYTF. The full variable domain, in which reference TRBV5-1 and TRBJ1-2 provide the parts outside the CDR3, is KAGVTQTPRYLIKTRGQQVTLSCSPISGHRSVSWYQQTPGQGLQFLFEYFSETQRNKGNFPGRFSGRQFSNSRSEMNVSTLELGDSALYLCASSPAEGIYGYTFGSGTRLTVV.